Shown below are 27 T cell receptor beta chains from a single sample sequenced in a study of early T cells in non-severe SARS-CoV-2 infection. TCRdb re-derived calls from the 5' RACE reads in MiXCR, one entry per CDR3 protein. The data hold around 78,000 distinct CDR3 sequences, with more than 13% observed a single time. Material for sequencing was whole blood. Source of these receptors: an adult who was a healthcare worker with PCR-confirmed SARS-CoV-2 infection or an uninfected control (not recorded which).

This clonotype has more than one count but fewer than ten. V and J are TRBV27 and TRBJ2-3; possibly TRBD1 for D (6 bases). Germline V gene data show CDR1 as MNHEY and CDR2 as SMNVEV (reference sequence). V was shortened by 6 bases and J by 4 bases, with 14 bases between the two germline ends. The CDR3 is 14 residues long. CDR3 DNA sequence: TGTGCCAGCAGAGGACAGTTCCCGGCAGATACGCAGTATTTT. The encoded protein is CASRGQFPADTQYF.

Turning to this clonotype: A clone one base away is much larger, so this may be a read error. The chain recombines TRBV11-2 with TRBJ1-1, with D hard to call. The germline gives CDR1 SGHAT, CDR2 FQNNGV. This CDR3 is built from 13 residues. CDR3 nucleotide sequence: TGTGCCAGCAGGGGTCAAACGGGCACTAAAGCTTTCTTT. It codes for CASRGQTGTKAFF.

The rearrangement joins TRBV5-4 to TRBJ2-3; no clear D gene. V lost 3 bases and J 5 bases, leaving 13 bases between the germline ends. This CDR3 has 14 amino acids. Germline CDR1 and CDR2: SGHNT and YYREEE (reference sequence). CDR3 nucleotides: TGTGCCAGCAGCTCCGCTGGGATTCGAGATACGCAGTATTTT. Translating gives CASSSAGIRDTQYF. Supplemented by reference TRBV5-4 and TRBJ2-3, the full variable domain reads ETGVTQSPTHLIKTRGQQVTLRCSSQSGHNTVSWYQQALGQGPQFIFQYYREEENGRGNFPPRFSGLQFPNYSSELNVNALELDDSALYLCASSSAGIRDTQYFGPGTRLTVL.

The rearrangement links TRBV5-4 to TRBJ1-1; D gene ambiguous. V lost 3 bases, J lost 4 bases, and 19 bases lay in between. This CDR3 region has 16 residues. Germline CDR1 reads SGHNT; CDR2 reads YYREEE (reference sequence). In nucleotides, the CDR3 is TGTGCCAGCAGCTCCTACGCTAAGAGTGGTTCCACTGAAGCTTTCTTT. Translating it yields CASSSYAKSGSTEAFF.

This chain uses TRBV18 with TRBJ2-7, with D unresolved. The CDR3 has 14 residues. The germline gives CDR1 KGHSH, CDR2 LQKENI. V was cut by 3 bases and J by 0 bases, with 9 bases left in between. This chain's CDR3 is CASSPPTVSYEQYF. CDR3 nucleotide sequence: TGTGCCAGCTCACCCCCGACTGTCTCCTACGAGCAGTACTTC.

There are many counts of this clonotype. The gene calls are TRBV7-9 and TRBJ2-3; no firm D call. The CDR3 contains 13 residues. Germline-derived CDR1 and CDR2 are SEHNR and FQNEAQ (reference sequence). Between the trimmed V and J ends, which lost 1 base and 11 bases, there was a span of 13 bases. The CDR3 DNA is TGTGCCAGCAGCTTAGTACCCCCCGAAAGGCAGTATTTT. Residues: CASSLVPPERQYF.

This clonotype showed up many times. This rearrangement joins TRBV11-2 to TRBJ2-1, with a tentative D call TRBD2 (7 bases). The CDR3 is 16 amino acids. Per the germline V gene, CDR1 is SGHAT and CDR2 is FQNNGV. V lost 5 bases to trimming and J lost 4 bases, with 18 bases between them. The CDR3 protein is CASSPPGGQIYNEQFF. The CDR3 DNA sequence: TGTGCCAGCAGCCCCCCCGGGGGGCAAATTTACAATGAGCAGTTCTTC.

The table lists this clonotype with a few counts. The gene calls are TRBV29-1 and TRBJ1-2; a weak D match, TRBD1 (6 bases). Between the trimmed V and J ends, which lost 3 bases and 4 bases, there was a span of 9 bases. This CDR3 is 12 amino acids long. Germline-derived CDR1 and CDR2 are SQVTM and ANQGSEA. CDR3 DNA: TGCAGCGTTGAGTCGACAGGCTATGGCTACACCTTC. Residues: CSVESTGYGYTF. The entire variable domain, with the rest obtained from reference TRBV29-1 and TRBJ1-2, is as follows: SAVISQKPSRDICQRGTSLTIQCQVDSQVTMMFWYRQQPGQSLTLIATANQGSEATYESGFVIDKFPISRPNLTFSTLTVSNMSPEDSSIYLCSVESTGYGYTFGSGTRLTVV.

The V call is TRBV5-5, the J call TRBJ1-4; D is possibly TRBD1 (5 bases). The CDR3 is 14 amino acids. V gave up 4 bases and J gave up 7 bases, with 14 bases separating them. Germline V lookup: CDR1 SGHKS, CDR2 YYEKEE (reference sequence). In DNA form, the CDR3 reads TGTGCCAGCAGCCCCACCGGGGGGGGTGAAAAACTGTTTTTT. Translation gives CASSPTGGGEKLFF.

This clonotype was found many times. The chain has TRBV10-3 and TRBJ2-3, with 11 bases matching TRBD2. CDR1 and CDR2 (germline): ENHRY, SYGVKD. V trimming: 4 bases; J trimming: 4 bases; junction bases outside the gene matches: 7. The CDR3 length is 16 residues. The CDR3 DNA follows: TGTGCCATCAGTGGTTCTCTAGCGGGAGGCCCAGATACGCAGTATTTT. It codes for CAISGSLAGGPDTQYF.

The rearrangement links TRBV20-1 to TRBJ2-3; D gene unclear. The CDR3 has 14 residues. Deletions cut 3 bases from V and 5 bases from J, with 15 bases between. Looked up from germline, CDR1 is DFQATT and CDR2 is SNEGSKA (reference sequence). The CDR3 here is CSASTEPLGDTQYF. DNA for the CDR3: TGCAGTGCTAGTACCGAGCCGCTGGGAGATACGCAGTATTTT.

The chain couples TRBV5-6 to TRBJ1-1; D might be TRBD1 (6 bases). V shed 2 bases and J shed 8 bases, with 7 bases lying between them. The CDR3 sequence is 11 residues long. Germline V lookup: CDR1 SGHDT, CDR2 YYEEEE. In DNA form, the CDR3 reads TGTGCCAGCAGCTTAACAGGGGAAGCTTTCTTT. Protein: CASSLTGEAFF.

This clonotype was seen repeatedly, ten times or more. The rearrangement links TRBV7-2 to TRBJ2-7; D is uncertain. Trimming removed 0 bases at V and 5 bases at J, with 17 bases between. CDR1 is SGHTA and CDR2 is FQGNSA in the germline V gene. The CDR3 runs 16 residues. CDR3 bases: TGTGCCAGCAGCTTAGCGCTAGGTGCGGCATCCAACGAGCAGTACTTC. As protein: CASSLALGAASNEQYF.

This clonotype has at least ten counts. The rearrangement uses TRBV4-1 and TRBJ1-1; TRBD1 matches 12 bases. The CDR3 loop spans 15 amino acids. V lost 1 base and J lost 11; bases outside the gene matches: 8. CDR1 is MGHRA and CDR2 is YSYEKL in the germline V gene. Here the CDR3 reads CASSQVFGTGGQAFF. In DNA, the CDR3 is TGCGCCAGCAGCCAAGTCTTCGGGACAGGGGGCCAGGCTTTCTTT.

The chain carries TRBV6-5 and TRBJ2-1; no reliable D call. V was cut by 3 bases and J by 6 bases, with 12 bases left in between. The CDR3 contains 14 residues. From germline, CDR1 is MNHEY and CDR2 SVGAGI. The CDR3 spells CASSYGVSGNEQFF. As DNA, the CDR3 is TGTGCCAGCAGTTATGGGGTATCAGGCAATGAGCAGTTCTTC.

This chain connects TRBV3-1 to TRBJ2-4, with a weak D call TRBD2 (5 bases). In germline, CDR1 is LGHDT, CDR2 YNNKEL (reference sequence). The CDR3 covers 15 residues. Trimming shortened V by 2 bases and J by 0 bases, and 8 bases separated the two germline ends. CDR3 protein: CASSQPGSAKNIQYF. The CDR3 DNA reads as TGTGCCAGCAGCCAACCGGGATCAGCCAAAAACATTCAGTACTTC.

The V gene is TRBV6-2 or TRBV6-3, the J gene TRBJ1-5; no firm D call. Germline V CDR1 and CDR2: MNHEY, SVGEGT. Trimming removed 8 bases at V and 2 bases at J, with 10 bases between. CDR3 length: 13 amino acids. The CDR3 region is CASGTWGNQPQHF. CDR3 nucleotide sequence: TGTGCCAGCGGCACCTGGGGCAATCAGCCCCAGCATTTT.

The sample holds many counts of this clonotype. This sequence joins TRBV24-1 and TRBJ2-5; TRBD2 agrees at 8 bases. With V trimmed by 6 bases and J by 3 bases, 11 bases remained unmatched. Germline CDR1 is KGHDR and CDR2 is SFDVKD. The CDR3 loop spans 16 amino acids. Here the CDR3 DNA reads TGTGCCACCAGTAGTCTACCCGGGAGGGCCGAAGAGACCCAGTACTTC. Translating it yields CATSSLPGRAEETQYF.

Note on this clonotype: One end of the junction varies from germline; a read error may be responsible. The rearrangement uses TRBV7-7 and TRBJ2-5, with 9 nucleotides matching TRBD2. Per germline, CDR1 SSHAT and CDR2 FNYEAQ (reference sequence). This CDR3 region has 15 residues. The CDR3 DNA is TGTGCTAGCAGCTTAGGCGGGAGGGGCCAAGAGACCCAGTACTTC. Residues: CASSLGGRGQETQYF.

There are many counts of this clonotype. The rearrangement joins TRBV5-4 to TRBJ2-3; 7 bases align to TRBD1. The V gene's germline CDR1 is SGHNT and CDR2 YYREEE (reference sequence). The J segment lost 0 bases and the V segment lost 1 base, leaving 2 bases of the junction unmatched. The CDR3 totals 15 residues. This CDR3 reads CASSLTGASTDTQYF. DNA for the CDR3: TGTGCCAGCAGCTTGACAGGGGCTAGCACAGATACGCAGTATTTT. Combining the CDR3 with reference TRBV5-4 and TRBJ2-3 gives the whole variable domain ETGVTQSPTHLIKTRGQQVTLRCSSQSGHNTVSWYQQALGQGPQFIFQYYREEENGRGNFPPRFSGLQFPNYSSELNVNALELDDSALYLCASSLTGASTDTQYFGPGTRLTVL.

This clonotype was observed a handful of times. The chain has TRBV16 and TRBJ1-3; D unresolved. V was clipped by 1 base and J by 0 bases, with 10 bases between them. The CDR3 runs to 16 residues. CDR1 KGHSY and CDR2 FQNENV come from the germline V gene. The CDR3 DNA sequence: TGTGCCAGCAGCCAATTGGAGTTACTCTCTGGAAACACCATATATTTT. As protein: CASSQLELLSGNTIYF.

V usage is TRBV20-1 and J usage is TRBJ2-3; a possible D gene is TRBD2 (6 bases). Germline CDR1 is DFQATT and CDR2 is SNEGSKA (reference sequence). The CDR3 consists of 11 residues. V was pared by 3 bases and J by 11 bases, with 12 bases between. The CDR3 DNA is TGCAGTGCTAGCACCGCCGGGGGGCAGTATTTT. Protein product: CSASTAGGQYF.

This clonotype came up a few times. J is TRBJ2-7 and V is TRBV29-1; TRBD1 is a possible D gene (6 bases). V lost 4 bases to trimming and J lost 0 bases, with 13 bases between them. CDR1 and CDR2 (germline): SQVTM, ANQGSEA. The CDR3 has 14 residues. For the CDR3, the DNA is TGCAGCGTTGCTAGGACAGCCACCTCCTACGAGCAGTACTTC. Its protein is CSVARTATSYEQYF.

The chain uses TRBV19 and TRBJ1-1; unclear D gene. From germline, CDR1 is LNHDA and CDR2 SQIVND (reference sequence). Trimming shortened V by 7 bases and J by 0 bases, and 15 bases separated the two germline ends. This CDR3 region has 15 residues. The CDR3 nucleotides read TGTGCCAGTACCAAAGGGTCCTCTCTGAACACTGAAGCTTTCTTT. It yields the protein CASTKGSSLNTEAFF.

The V gene is TRBV2, the J gene TRBJ2-7, with a tentative D call TRBD2 (6 bases). Trimming pared 4 bases from V and 6 bases from J, leaving 16 bases between. The CDR3 consists of 14 residues. The germline CDR1 and CDR2 sequences are SNHLY and FYNNEI. In DNA, the CDR3 is TGTGCCAGCAGTGTAAGTCGGCGGGATAGCGAGCAGTACTTC. It encodes CASSVSRRDSEQYF.

V usage is TRBV6-1 and J usage is TRBJ2-1; TRBD1 aligns across 8 bases. The CDR3 runs to 16 residues. CDR1 and CDR2 from the germline V gene are MNHNS and SASEGT. J lost 10 bases, V lost 5 bases, and 16 bases had no gene match. The CDR3 DNA reads TGTGCCAGCAGTCGCCGACAGGGGTATGGGGGCTCGGAGCAGTTCTTC. The encoded protein is CASSRRQGYGGSEQFF.

The chain employs TRBV7-9 and TRBJ1-4, with D tentatively TRBD1 (5 bases). Looked up from germline, CDR1 is SEHNR and CDR2 is FQNEAQ (reference sequence). V dropped 5 bases and J dropped 8 bases, with 24 bases sitting between them. The CDR3 is made up of 17 amino acids. CDR3 bases: TGTGCCAGCAGCCCTATAATTGGGGACTTCCCCGGAGAAAAACTGTTTTTT. Its protein is CASSPIIGDFPGEKLFF.